Below, 3 T cell receptor beta chains from the same sample are listed, as sequenced in a study of early T cells in non-severe SARS-CoV-2 infection. One entry per CDR3 protein results from TCRdb running MiXCR on the 5' RACE reads. This table has around 34,000 distinct CDR3 sequences, roughly 4.8% appearing once. The material sequenced was whole blood. Source of these receptors: an adult who was a healthcare worker with PCR-confirmed SARS-CoV-2 infection or an uninfected control (not recorded which).

Ten or more counts support this clonotype. This sequence joins TRBV7-2 and TRBJ1-6; D remains unclear. This CDR3 spans 15 amino acids. From germline, CDR1 is SGHTA and CDR2 FQGNSA. V was clipped by 7 bases and J by 10 bases, with 20 bases between them. The CDR3 nucleotides read TGTGCCAGCACCCCACGCGCTTCGATAGAATCACCCCTCCACTTT. Its protein is CASTPRASIESPLHF.

V gene TRBV30 combines with J gene TRBJ2-1; D remains unclear. Per the germline V gene, CDR1 is GTSNPN and CDR2 is SVGIG (reference sequence). The CDR3 sequence is 11 residues long. V dropped 5 bases and J dropped 3 bases, with 5 bases sitting between them. The CDR3 reads CAWRHYNEQFF. CDR3 nucleotides: TGTGCCTGGCGACACTACAATGAGCAGTTCTTC.

This clonotype was picked up many times. DNA for the CDR3: TGCAGCGCAGGTTCGTTTGAGCAGTTCTTC. It translates to CSAGSFEQFF. The rearrangement links TRBV29-1 to TRBJ2-1; no definite D call. Germline CDR1 reads SQVTM; CDR2 reads ANQGSEA. V dropped 7 bases and J dropped 9 bases, with 10 bases sitting between them. The CDR3 runs to 10 residues.